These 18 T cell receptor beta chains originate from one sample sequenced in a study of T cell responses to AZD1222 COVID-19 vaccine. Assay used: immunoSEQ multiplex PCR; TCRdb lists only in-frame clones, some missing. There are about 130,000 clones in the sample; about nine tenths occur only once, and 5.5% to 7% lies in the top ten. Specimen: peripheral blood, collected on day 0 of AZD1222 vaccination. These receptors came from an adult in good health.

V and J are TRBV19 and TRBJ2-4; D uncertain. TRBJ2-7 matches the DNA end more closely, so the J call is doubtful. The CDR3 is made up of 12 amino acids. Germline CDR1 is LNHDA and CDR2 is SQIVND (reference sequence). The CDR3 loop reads CASSDMPSEQYF. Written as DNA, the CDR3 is TGTGCCAGTAGCGACATGCCCTCCGAGCAGTACTTC.

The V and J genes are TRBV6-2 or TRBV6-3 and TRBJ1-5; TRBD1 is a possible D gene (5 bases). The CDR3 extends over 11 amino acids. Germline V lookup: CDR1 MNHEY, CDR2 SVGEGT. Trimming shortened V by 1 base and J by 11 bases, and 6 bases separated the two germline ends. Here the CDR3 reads CASSYLGAQHF. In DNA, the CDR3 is TGTGCCAGCAGTTACTTGGGGGCCCAGCATTTT.

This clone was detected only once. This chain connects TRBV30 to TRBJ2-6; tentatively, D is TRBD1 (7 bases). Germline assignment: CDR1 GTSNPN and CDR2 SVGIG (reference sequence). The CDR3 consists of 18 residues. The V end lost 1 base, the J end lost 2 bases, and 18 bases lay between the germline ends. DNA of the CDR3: TGTGCCTGGAGTGCCGCTCATCGCAGGGGGGCTGGGGCCAACGTCCTGACTTTC. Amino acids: CAWSAAHRRGAGANVLTF.

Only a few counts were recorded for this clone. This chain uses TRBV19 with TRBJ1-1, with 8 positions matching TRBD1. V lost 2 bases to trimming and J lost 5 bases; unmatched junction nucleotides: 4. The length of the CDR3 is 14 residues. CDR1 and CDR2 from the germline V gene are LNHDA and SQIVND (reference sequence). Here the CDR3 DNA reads TGTGCCAGTAGTATACAGGGGGCGCGAACTGAAGCTTTCTTT. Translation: CASSIQGARTEAFF.

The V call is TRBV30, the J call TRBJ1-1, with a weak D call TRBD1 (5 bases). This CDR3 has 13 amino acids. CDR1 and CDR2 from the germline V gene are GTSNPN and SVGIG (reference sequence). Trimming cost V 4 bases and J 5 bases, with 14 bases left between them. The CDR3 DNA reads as TGTGCCTGGACCGGGGCCCACCCTACTGAAGCTTTCTTT. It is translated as CAWTGAHPTEAFF.

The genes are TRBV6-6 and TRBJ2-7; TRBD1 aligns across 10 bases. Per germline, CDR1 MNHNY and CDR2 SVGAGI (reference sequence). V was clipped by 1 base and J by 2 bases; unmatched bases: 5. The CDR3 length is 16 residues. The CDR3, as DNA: TGTGCCAGCAGTTACTTCCCCGGGACAGGGGCCTACGAGCAGTACTTC. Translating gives CASSYFPGTGAYEQYF.

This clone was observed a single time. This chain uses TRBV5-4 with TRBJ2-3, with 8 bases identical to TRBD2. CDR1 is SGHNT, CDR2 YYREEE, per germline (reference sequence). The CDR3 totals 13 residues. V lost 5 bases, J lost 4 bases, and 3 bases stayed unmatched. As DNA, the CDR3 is TGTGCCAGCAGGGCGGGGGGAGCAGATACGCAGTATTTT. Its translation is CASRAGGADTQYF.

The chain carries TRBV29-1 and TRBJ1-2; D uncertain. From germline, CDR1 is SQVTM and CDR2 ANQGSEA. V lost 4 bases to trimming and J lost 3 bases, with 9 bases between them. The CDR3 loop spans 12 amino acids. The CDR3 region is CSVGASDYGYTF. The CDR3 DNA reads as TGCAGCGTTGGGGCCTCGGACTATGGCTACACCTTC.

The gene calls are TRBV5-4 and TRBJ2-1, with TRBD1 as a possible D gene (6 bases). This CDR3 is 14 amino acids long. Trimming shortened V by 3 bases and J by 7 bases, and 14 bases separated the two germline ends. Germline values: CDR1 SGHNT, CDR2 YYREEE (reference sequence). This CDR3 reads CASSSQGVRNEQFF. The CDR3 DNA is TGTGCCAGCAGCTCACAGGGAGTTCGTAATGAGCAGTTCTTC.

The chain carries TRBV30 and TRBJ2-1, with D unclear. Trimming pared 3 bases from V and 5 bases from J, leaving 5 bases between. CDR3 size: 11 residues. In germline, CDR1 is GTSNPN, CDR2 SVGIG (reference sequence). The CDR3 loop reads CAWRYHNEQFF. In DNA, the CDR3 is TGTGCCTGGAGGTACCACAATGAGCAGTTCTTC. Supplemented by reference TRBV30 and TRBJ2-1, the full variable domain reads SQTIHQWPATLVQPVGSPLSLECTVEGTSNPNLYWYRQAAGRGLQLLFYSVGIGQISSEVPQNLSASRPQDRQFILSSKKLLLSDSGFYLCAWRYHNEQFFGPGTRLTVL.

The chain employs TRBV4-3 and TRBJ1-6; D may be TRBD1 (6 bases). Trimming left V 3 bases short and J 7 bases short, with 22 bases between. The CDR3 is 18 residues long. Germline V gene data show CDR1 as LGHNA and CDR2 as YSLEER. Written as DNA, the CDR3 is TGCGCCAGCAGCCACAGGAAACAGGGCGGATACCAAAATTCACCCCTCCACTTT. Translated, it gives CASSHRKQGGYQNSPLHF.

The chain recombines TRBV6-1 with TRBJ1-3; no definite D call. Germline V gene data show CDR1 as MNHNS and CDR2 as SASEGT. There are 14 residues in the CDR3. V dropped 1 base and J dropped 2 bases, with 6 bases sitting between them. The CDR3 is CASSEVRTGNTIYF. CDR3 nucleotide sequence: TGTGCCAGCAGTGAAGTAAGGACTGGAAACACCATATATTTT.

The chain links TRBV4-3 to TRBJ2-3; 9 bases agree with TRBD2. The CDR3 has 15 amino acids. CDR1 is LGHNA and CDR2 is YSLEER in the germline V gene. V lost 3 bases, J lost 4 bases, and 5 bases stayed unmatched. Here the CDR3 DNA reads TGCGCCAGCAGCCATGGGACTAGCATAGCAGATACGCAGTATTTT. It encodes CASSHGTSIADTQYF.

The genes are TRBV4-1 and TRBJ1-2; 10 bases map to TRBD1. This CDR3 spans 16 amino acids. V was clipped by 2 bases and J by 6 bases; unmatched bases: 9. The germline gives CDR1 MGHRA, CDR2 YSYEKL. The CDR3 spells CASSQRTWTGGNGYTF. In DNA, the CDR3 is TGCGCCAGCAGCCAAAGGACTTGGACAGGGGGTAATGGCTACACCTTC.

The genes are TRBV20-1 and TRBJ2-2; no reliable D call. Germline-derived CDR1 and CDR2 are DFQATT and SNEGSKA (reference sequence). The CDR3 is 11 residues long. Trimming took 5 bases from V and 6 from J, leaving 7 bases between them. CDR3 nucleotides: TGCAGTGCTCTTCTATCCGGGGAGCTGTTTTTT. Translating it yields CSALLSGELFF.

This chain's CDR3 is CATSGSTGGNEKLFF. The CDR3 region has the DNA TGTGCCACCAGCGGGTCGACAGGGGGAAATGAAAAACTGTTTTTT. This sequence joins TRBV15 and TRBJ1-4; 9 nucleotides line up with TRBD1. CDR3 size: 15 residues. Germline CDR1 LNHNV, CDR2 YYDKDF (reference sequence). V lost 5 bases to trimming and J lost 5 bases; unmatched junction nucleotides: 6.

The CDR3 loop reads CASSDPGKGKGNGYTF. The DNA of the CDR3 is TGTGCCAGCAGTGATCCGGGGAAGGGGAAGGGTAATGGCTACACCTTC. The V gene is TRBV6-1, the J gene TRBJ1-2, with D perhaps matching TRBD1 (5 bases). From germline, CDR1 is MNHNS and CDR2 SASEGT. With 3 bases removed from V and 6 bases from J, the gap between germline ends came to 20 bases. The CDR3 consists of 16 residues.

Here the CDR3 reads CASSSELYAYNEQFF. In DNA, the CDR3 is TGTGCCAGCAGTTCCGAACTTTACGCCTACAATGAGCAGTTCTTC. This chain uses TRBV7-8 with TRBJ2-1; D unresolved. This CDR3 is 15 amino acids long. V gave up 6 bases and J gave up 2 bases, with 14 bases separating them. Germline values: CDR1 SGHVS, CDR2 FQNEAQ.